One sample yielded the 21 T cell receptor beta chains listed below, sequenced in a study of technical replicates of blood from a handful of donors. TCRdb's copy holds only in-frame clones and misses some; the assay was immunoSEQ multiplex PCR. Among about 48,000 clones listed, 80% to 95% were seen once. What was sequenced was PBMCs. Receptors were obtained from a human donor in good health. Some clones in this sample may be carry-over from other donors' samples.

The chain links TRBV6-6 to TRBJ2-7, with 8 bases aligning to TRBD1. V shed 9 bases and J 6 bases; nucleotides not matched to a gene: 4. This CDR3 is built from 11 residues. CDR1 is MNHNY and CDR2 is SVGAGI in the germline V gene (reference sequence). The CDR3, as DNA: TGTGCCAGTCACACAGGGGGCGAGCAGTACTTC. Translation: CASHTGGEQYF.

CDR3 sequence (DNA): TGTGCCTGGAGTAAGGGGACAGGGGTTGGCTACACCTTC. Translation gives CAWSKGTGVGYTF. V and J are TRBV30 and TRBJ1-2, with 10 nucleotides matching TRBD1. The germline V gene has CDR1 GTSNPN and CDR2 SVGIG (reference sequence). V shed 2 bases, J shed 7 bases, and the junction held 4 bases outside the gene matches. The CDR3 totals 13 residues.

The V gene is TRBV5-1, the J gene TRBJ1-2; 7 bases align to TRBD1. With V trimmed by 4 bases and J by 8 bases, 8 bases remained unmatched. Germline V gene lookup returns CDR1 SGHRS and CDR2 YFSETQ. This CDR3 comprises 13 residues. Written as DNA, the CDR3 is TGCGCCAGCAGCCCCGGACAGGTCCGGGGCTACACCTTC. It yields the protein CASSPGQVRGYTF.

DNA for the CDR3: TGTGCCAGCAGCTTAGGGGGACAGGGAAATTCACCCCTCCACTTT. Its translation: CASSLGGQGNSPLHF. This chain joins TRBV11-2 and TRBJ1-6; TRBD1 matches 9 bases. CDR1 and CDR2 from the germline V gene are SGHAT and FQNNGV. The CDR3 is 15 amino acids. Losses at the gene ends were 1 base for V and 7 bases for J; bases not matched to a gene: 2.

CDR3 sequence (DNA): TGTGCCAGCAGCAGCCAAGTAGGCGGGAGGGGGGCAATTGCTGAGCAGTTCTTC. Its protein is CASSSQVGGRGAIAEQFF. This chain joins TRBV9 and TRBJ2-1; 9 nucleotides align to TRBD2. V shed 4 bases, J shed 9 bases, and the junction held 20 bases outside the gene matches. The CDR3 is made up of 18 amino acids. The germline V gene has CDR1 SGDLS and CDR2 YYNGEE.

V usage is TRBV11-1 and J usage is TRBJ1-1; tentative D call: TRBD1 (6 bases). The V end was cut by 5 bases, the J end by 3 bases, with 13 bases between. Germline-derived CDR1 and CDR2 are SGHAT and FQDESV (reference sequence). The CDR3 runs to 14 residues. The CDR3 loop reads CASSPRGTHTEAFF. CDR3 bases: TGTGCCAGCAGCCCCAGGGGAACCCACACTGAAGCTTTCTTT.

This chain joins TRBV11-2 and TRBJ1-6, with D tentatively TRBD1 (5 bases). V was trimmed by 3 bases and J by 7 bases, leaving 13 bases between them. The CDR3 spans 15 residues. Per germline, CDR1 SGHAT and CDR2 FQNNGV. CDR3 coding DNA: TGTGCCAGCAGCTTGGGGGAAGGAGGGAATTCACCCCTCCACTTT. This translates into CASSLGEGGNSPLHF.

V usage is TRBV5-6 and J usage is TRBJ2-7, with TRBD1 matching over 8 bases. Germline CDR1 reads SGHDT; CDR2 reads YYEEEE. This CDR3 is built from 13 residues. V trimming: 0 bases; J trimming: 6 bases; junction bases outside the gene matches: 2. Written as DNA, the CDR3 is TGTGCCAGCAGCTTGGGACAGGGGCTCGAGCAGTACTTC. As protein: CASSLGQGLEQYF.

This chain links TRBV4-1 with TRBJ1-6, with D unresolved. Germline CDR1 reads MGHRA; CDR2 reads YSYEKL. The CDR3 is made up of 19 amino acids. V shed 2 bases and J shed 0 bases, with 17 bases lying between them. The CDR3 sequence: CASSQSRRLFSSYNSPLHF. The CDR3 region has the DNA TGCGCCAGCAGCCAATCCAGGAGGCTCTTTAGCTCCTATAATTCACCCCTCCACTTT.

CDR3 sequence (DNA): TGTGCCAATCCAGGGACTAGCGGGGGGTGTAATGAGCAGTTCTTC. This gives the protein CANPGTSGGCNEQFF. The rearrangement links TRBV21-1 to TRBJ2-1; TRBD2 was called by the table and not checked on the DNA. TRBV21-1 is designated a pseudogene. The CDR3 spans 15 residues.

The chain recombines TRBV6-1 with TRBJ1-4; D gene ambiguous. The CDR3 consists of 15 residues. The V end was cut by 1 base, the J end by 5 bases, with 11 bases between. From germline, CDR1 is MNHNS and CDR2 SASEGT. CDR3 nucleotide sequence: TGTGCCAGCAGTGAAGGGTGGCTTACGAATGAAAAACTGTTTTTT. Residues: CASSEGWLTNEKLFF.

This rearrangement joins TRBV5-1 to TRBJ2-7, with 7 bases lining up with TRBD2. Trimming removed 0 bases from V and 5 bases from J; junction bases left unmatched: 14. This CDR3 contains 17 residues. Germline CDR1 is SGHRS and CDR2 is YFSETQ. CDR3 sequence (DNA): TGCGCCAGCAGCTTGGTGTCTAGCGGTGCCACCTTCCACGAGCAGTACTTC. Amino acids: CASSLVSSGATFHEQYF.

The chain uses TRBV7-2 and TRBJ2-7; the D gene is possibly TRBD2 (5 bases). Germline CDR1 reads SGHTA; CDR2 reads FQGNSA. The CDR3 runs to 16 residues. Deletions cut 1 base from V and 0 bases from J, with 13 bases between. Written as DNA, the CDR3 is TGTGCCAGCAGCTTAGGGTACGGGGTGAGCTCCTACGAGCAGTACTTC. Its translation is CASSLGYGVSSYEQYF.

This chain uses TRBV7-3 with TRBJ2-1; 7 positions agree with TRBD2. The CDR3 is 13 residues long. Germline V lookup: CDR1 SGHTA, CDR2 FQGTGA. V shed 5 bases, J shed 13 bases, and the junction held 11 bases outside the gene matches. The CDR3 DNA reads TGTGCCAGCAGCCTACACGATAGGGACTATCAGTTCTTC. It specifies CASSLHDRDYQFF. Complete variable domain (other parts from reference TRBV7-3 and TRBJ2-1): GAGVSQTPSNKVTEKGKYVELRCDPISGHTALYWYRQSLGQGPEFLIYFQGTGAADDSGLPNDRFFAVRPEGSVSTLKIQRTERGDSAVYLCASSLHDRDYQFFGPGTRLTVL.

This clone was recorded only once. The chain has TRBV7-8 and TRBJ2-7; tentatively, D is TRBD2 (5 bases). Trimming stripped 2 bases from V and 6 bases from J, with 20 bases between. CDR1 SGHVS and CDR2 FQNEAQ come from the germline V gene. The CDR3 contains 16 residues. The CDR3 is CASSLLSYSPGFEQYF. The CDR3 DNA follows: TGTGCCAGCAGCTTACTGTCCTACAGTCCGGGGTTCGAGCAGTACTTC.

This clone was observed once. V and J are TRBV7-2 and TRBJ1-1; D is perhaps TRBD1 (6 bases). Trimming pared 7 bases from V and 1 base from J, leaving 13 bases between. The CDR3 is 14 amino acids. Looked up from germline, CDR1 is SGHTA and CDR2 is FQGNSA. The CDR3 DNA sequence: TGTGCCAGCACACAGGGTTATGCGAACACTGAAGCTTTCTTT. Translating gives CASTQGYANTEAFF.

The J gene is TRBJ1-2, the V gene TRBV6-5; D might be TRBD1 (6 bases). Germline values: CDR1 MNHEY, CDR2 SVGAGI. This CDR3 is 14 amino acids long. Between the trimmed V and J ends, which lost 5 bases and 3 bases, there was a span of 13 bases. The chain's CDR3 is CASSPGTPYYGYTF. As DNA, the CDR3 is TGTGCCAGCAGTCCCGGGACACCCTACTATGGCTACACCTTC.

This chain links TRBV4-3 with TRBJ1-2; D is unresolved. The CDR3 spans 12 residues. V was pared by 0 bases and J by 8 bases, with 7 bases between. CDR1 and CDR2 (germline): LGHNA, YSLEER. The CDR3 coding sequence is TGCGCCAGCAGCCAAGACCAGGTGGGCTACACCTTC. Amino acid sequence: CASSQDQVGYTF.

CDR3 sequence: CASSSTGISATEAFF. CDR3 nucleotides: TGCGCCAGCAGCTCTACAGGGATTTCGGCCACTGAAGCTTTCTTT. The genes are TRBV4-3 and TRBJ1-1, with D perhaps matching TRBD1 (6 bases). Trimming took off 5 bases at V and 4 bases at J, with 17 bases between the two ends. This CDR3 comprises 15 residues. Germline CDR1 reads LGHNA; CDR2 reads YSLEER.

The V and J genes are TRBV30 and TRBJ1-5; 7 bases are shared with TRBD1. The ends lost 3 bases at V and 5 bases at J; junction bases unmatched: 7. CDR1 and CDR2 (germline): GTSNPN, SVGIG (reference sequence). The CDR3 consists of 14 residues. CDR3 sequence: CAWSLRQGYQPQHF. DNA for the CDR3: TGTGCCTGGAGCTTGAGACAGGGCTATCAGCCCCAGCATTTT.

The chain carries TRBV7-9 and TRBJ2-1, with unresolved D. The CDR3 has 14 residues. CDR1 and CDR2 from the germline V gene are SEHNR and FQNEAQ (reference sequence). Trimming took 5 bases from V and 6 from J, leaving 14 bases between them. CDR3 bases: TGTGCCAGCAGCGACATGGCCAAAGGCAATGAGCAGTTCTTC. The encoded protein is CASSDMAKGNEQFF.